What follows are 11 T cell receptor beta chains derived from one specimen sequenced in a study of T cell responses to AZD1222 COVID-19 vaccine. Generated by immunoSEQ multiplex PCR, the TCRdb table keeps only in-frame clones and is missing some. The sample yields about 110,000 clones, roughly 88% seen once. The input for sequencing was peripheral blood, taken on day 0 of AZD1222 vaccination. The receptors shown here come from an adult in good health.

The V and J genes are TRBV7-3 and TRBJ2-3; weak D call: TRBD2 (6 bases). The ends were cut back, 5 bases at V and 4 bases at J, with 10 bases in the middle. Germline values: CDR1 SGHTA, CDR2 FQGTGA. CDR3 size: 13 residues. CDR3 bases: TGTGCCAGCAGCCGCGGGGCTCCAGATACGCAGTATTTT. This encodes CASSRGAPDTQYF.

This clone was observed a single time. The chain combines TRBV29-1 with TRBJ1-1, with 9 bases identical to TRBD1. V was clipped by 6 bases and J by 10 bases; unmatched bases: 15. Germline loops: CDR1 SQVTM, CDR2 ANQGSEA. CDR3 length: 14 residues. CDR3 nucleotides: TGCAGCGTGGGGGGACAGGGTGGGGATTTCGTAGCTTTCTTT. It codes for CSVGGQGGDFVAFF. The full variable domain, with the rest looked up from reference TRBV29-1 and TRBJ1-1, is SAVISQKPSRDICQRGTSLTIQCQVDSQVTMMFWYRQQPGQSLTLIATANQGSEATYESGFVIDKFPISRPNLTFSTLTVSNMSPEDSSIYLCSVGGQGGDFVAFFGQGTRLTVV.

This chain links TRBV7-8 with TRBJ2-2; TRBD2 matches at 11 bases. Germline values: CDR1 SGHVS, CDR2 FQNEAQ. The CDR3 runs to 14 residues. The junction had 2 bases not matched to a gene; V was cut back by 5 bases and J by 6 bases. This CDR3 is CASSLLAGAGELFF. The CDR3 coding sequence is TGTGCCAGCAGCCTACTAGCGGGGGCCGGGGAGCTGTTTTTT.

CDR3 coding DNA: TGTGCCAGCAGCTTAGCACAGGGTTACTCACCCCTCCACTTT. Translating it yields CASSLAQGYSPLHF. The gene calls are TRBV7-8 and TRBJ1-6; D might be TRBD1 (6 bases). In germline, CDR1 is SGHVS, CDR2 FQNEAQ. Trimming took 0 bases from V and 10 from J, leaving 10 bases between them. This CDR3 is built from 14 residues.

The chain links TRBV6-5 to TRBJ1-1, with D maybe TRBD1 (5 bases). The V gene's germline CDR1 is MNHEY and CDR2 SVGAGI. V lost 2 bases, J lost 1 base, and 11 bases lay in between. The CDR3 extends over 15 amino acids. DNA for the CDR3: TGTGCCAGCAGTTACATGGGACCCAAGAACACTGAAGCTTTCTTT. Translated: CASSYMGPKNTEAFF.

This sequence joins TRBV7-9 and TRBJ1-5; D ambiguous. The CDR3 loop spans 12 amino acids. CDR1 is SEHNR, CDR2 FQNEAQ, per germline (reference sequence). V shed 9 bases and J shed 3 bases, with 9 bases lying between them. Written as DNA, the CDR3 is TGTGCCAGTCAATTGGACAATCAGCCCCAGCATTTT. Translating gives CASQLDNQPQHF.

This chain joins TRBV6-2 or TRBV6-3 and TRBJ2-7; 9 positions agree with TRBD1. CDR1 MNHEY and CDR2 SVGEGT come from the germline V gene. V was pared by 0 bases and J by 3 bases, with 6 bases of the junction left unmatched. The CDR3 extends over 16 amino acids. The CDR3 here is CASSYSRDREHYEQYF. In DNA, the CDR3 is TGTGCCAGCAGTTACTCTAGGGACAGGGAGCACTACGAGCAGTACTTC.

This clone was observed a few times. The chain uses TRBV18 and TRBJ2-7; 9 nucleotides match TRBD1. Germline V gene sequence: CDR1 KGHSH, CDR2 LQKENI. CDR3 length: 14 amino acids. After removal of 3 bases from V and 5 bases from J, the junction contained 5 bases not matched to a gene. The DNA of the CDR3 is TGTGCCAGCTCACCGAGGACAGGGGTCGACGAGCAGTACTTC. Protein product: CASSPRTGVDEQYF.

The chain carries TRBV5-1 and TRBJ1-1; D might be TRBD1 (6 bases). CDR1 and CDR2 from the germline V gene are SGHRS and YFSETQ. V dropped 0 bases and J dropped 2 bases, with 11 bases sitting between them. The CDR3 extends over 15 amino acids. The CDR3 protein is CASSLAGEANTEAFF. The DNA for the CDR3 is TGCGCCAGCAGCTTGGCAGGGGAGGCCAACACTGAAGCTTTCTTT. The full variable domain, completed using reference TRBV5-1 and TRBJ1-1, is KAGVTQTPRYLIKTRGQQVTLSCSPISGHRSVSWYQQTPGQGLQFLFEYFSETQRNKGNFPGRFSGRQFSNSRSEMNVSTLELGDSALYLCASSLAGEANTEAFFGQGTRLTVV.

This rearrangement joins TRBV4-1 to TRBJ2-1; 7 bases fit TRBD2. Germline V gene sequence: CDR1 MGHRA, CDR2 YSYEKL. The CDR3 is 17 amino acids. Unmatched junction bases numbered 15, after V lost 4 bases and J lost 6 bases. The chain's CDR3 is CASSPLVAGLGINEQFF. For the CDR3, the DNA is TGCGCCAGCAGCCCCCTAGTAGCCGGACTAGGCATCAATGAGCAGTTCTTC.

The gene calls are TRBV20-1 and TRBJ2-7; D unresolved. CDR3 size: 10 residues. Germline CDR1 and CDR2: DFQATT and SNEGSKA (reference sequence). Trimming took off 6 bases at V and 2 bases at J, with 5 bases between the two ends. DNA for the CDR3: TGCAGTGCCGATGCCTACGAGCAGTACTTC. Translating gives CSADAYEQYF.